The 11 T cell receptor beta chains given below trace back to one sample, sequenced in a study of T-cell memory formation after mild COVID-19. TCRdb called the 5' RACE reads again in MiXCR, with one record for every CDR3 protein. The sample has 50,000 or so distinct CDR3 sequences, 12% seen once. Sequences were obtained from PBMCs or a T cell subset sorted from them (not recorded which). The receptor source for this set is a man between 18 and 29 years old who had mild COVID-19 (a few samples of this study predate the infection). Cell type and time point are not known.

This clonotype was seen ten or more times. V and J are TRBV6-6 and TRBJ2-7, with D hard to call. Germline CDR1 MNHNY, CDR2 SVGAGI (reference sequence). The CDR3 contains 13 residues. The V gene lost 6 bases and the J gene lost 5 bases, with 14 bases spanning the gap. The CDR3 loop is CASSPQRKDEQYF. Here the CDR3 DNA reads TGTGCCAGCAGCCCACAGAGAAAGGACGAGCAGTACTTC.

The sample holds a few counts of this clonotype. V is TRBV4-3 and J is TRBJ2-1; TRBD2 agrees at 10 bases. Unmatched junction bases numbered 2, after V lost 0 bases and J lost 3 bases. The germline gives CDR1 LGHNA, CDR2 YSLEER. The CDR3 has 16 amino acids. CDR3 loop: CASSQDPSGGYNEQFF. In DNA form, the CDR3 reads TGCGCCAGCAGCCAAGATCCTAGCGGGGGCTACAATGAGCAGTTCTTC.

There are a few counts of this clonotype. The chain carries TRBV5-1 and TRBJ1-3; D gene ambiguous. The CDR3 has 15 amino acids. Germline CDR1 is SGHRS and CDR2 is YFSETQ. Trimming removed 0 bases at V and 1 base at J, with 8 bases between. CDR3 sequence (DNA): TGCGCCAGCAGCTTGGCCTCTGGTTCTGGAAACACCATATATTTT. Its translation is CASSLASGSGNTIYF. Drawing the rest from reference TRBV5-1 and TRBJ1-3, the complete variable domain is KAGVTQTPRYLIKTRGQQVTLSCSPISGHRSVSWYQQTPGQGLQFLFEYFSETQRNKGNFPGRFSGRQFSNSRSEMNVSTLELGDSALYLCASSLASGSGNTIYFGEGSWLTVV.

DNA of the CDR3: TGTGCCAGCGGAGGTGAGACCCAGTACTTC. Translating it yields CASGGETQYF. The chain recombines TRBV25-1 with TRBJ2-5; a weak D match, TRBD2 (5 bases). This CDR3 is 10 amino acids long. Germline V lookup: CDR1 MGHDK, CDR2 SYGVNS. V was clipped by 8 bases and J by 5 bases, with 6 bases between them.

The sample holds many counts of this clonotype. This chain uses TRBV4-3 with TRBJ2-5; D unclear. The CDR3 runs 14 residues. Germline CDR1 and CDR2: LGHNA and YSLEER. Trimming shortened V by 0 bases and J by 5 bases, and 10 bases separated the two germline ends. CDR3 DNA sequence: TGCGCCAGCAGCCAAGATGTAGGCAGGGAGACCCAGTACTTC. Its protein product is CASSQDVGRETQYF.

This clonotype appeared a few times. The J gene is TRBJ2-3, the V gene TRBV21-1; the table's D call TRBD2 went unverified against the DNA. TRBV21-1 represents a pseudogene. The CDR3 is 17 residues long. The CDR3 DNA sequence: TGTGCCAGCAGCAAGGGCCCTATAGCAGCCACCACAGATACGCAGTATTTT. It encodes CASSKGPIAATTDTQYF.

In its sample, this clonotype was seen a few times. Being one base from a much bigger clone, this may be a read error. In nucleotides, the CDR3 is TGTGCCAGCAGAGGGGGGGCTAGCACAGATACGCAGTATTTT. This codes for CASRGGASTDTQYF. The V gene is TRBV4-2, the J gene TRBJ2-3; tentative D call: TRBD2 (7 bases). The CDR3 contains 14 residues. In germline, CDR1 is LGHNA, CDR2 YNFKEQ. Trimming took 6 bases from V and 0 from J, leaving 10 bases between them.

This clonotype was counted at least ten times. The J gene is TRBJ2-1, the V gene TRBV7-2; 8 nucleotides agree with TRBD2. Per the germline V gene, CDR1 is SGHTA and CDR2 is FQGNSA. This CDR3 contains 13 residues. V gave up 0 bases and J gave up 16 bases; unmatched junction bases: 8. CDR3 sequence reads: CASSLASGGPLFF. CDR3 in DNA: TGTGCCAGCAGCTTAGCGTCGGGGGGGCCTCTTTTCTTC.

This clonotype occurred a few times. V gene TRBV6-5 combines with J gene TRBJ2-7; D gene uncertain. The CDR3 runs to 12 residues. V lost 5 bases to trimming and J lost 7 bases, with 12 bases between them. In germline, CDR1 is MNHEY, CDR2 SVGAGI. CDR3 residues: CASSNPFREQYF. CDR3 nucleotide sequence: TGTGCCAGCAGTAACCCCTTTCGGGAGCAGTACTTC.

This rearrangement joins TRBV20-1 to TRBJ2-7; the D is unclear. The CDR3 contains 11 residues. Looked up from germline, CDR1 is DFQATT and CDR2 is SNEGSKA (reference sequence). Between the trimmed V and J ends, which lost 7 bases and 5 bases, there was a span of 12 bases. The CDR3 region is CSGLGSDEQYF. DNA for the CDR3: TGCAGTGGGTTAGGGTCCGACGAGCAGTACTTC.

In its sample, this clonotype was seen many times. The chain recombines TRBV27 with TRBJ2-1; the D is unclear. The CDR3 covers 11 residues. Germline CDR1 is MNHEY and CDR2 is SMNVEV (reference sequence). V dropped 2 bases and J dropped 10 bases, with 6 bases sitting between them. CDR3 amino acids: CASSLGLEQFF. As DNA, the CDR3 is TGTGCCAGCAGTTTAGGATTAGAGCAGTTCTTC.